Listed here is a single T cell receptor beta chain. The sample is drawn from a study of control samples from healthy donors and cancer patients. CDR1 and CDR2 (germline): SGHRS, YFSETQ. Trimming stripped 4 bases from V and 6 bases from J, with 13 bases between. The CDR3 sequence is 13 residues long. Sequencing was performed with immunoSEQ multiplex PCR; in TCRdb, only in-frame clones are kept and a portion is missing. This sample yields 170,000 or so clones, of which about 93% are seen a single time; roughly 1.5% belongs to the top ten. This TCR came from a man between 18 and 35 years old in good health. J is TRBJ1-2 and V is TRBV5-1, with TRBD1 as a possible D gene (5 bases). The sequencing input was blood. The CDR3 coding sequence is TGCGCCAGCAGCCGGGACGGAGGGGATGGCTACACCTTC. Translated, it gives CASSRDGGDGYTF.